The 14 T cell receptor beta chains in this list originate from one sample, sequenced in a study of cytomegalovirus exposure and HLA in healthy donors. The PCR made use of 60 Vbeta and 13 Jbeta primers. The protocol was immunoSEQ multiplex PCR, while the TCRdb copy is restricted to in-frame clones and leaves out a portion. In the table there are 150,000 to 200,000 clones, approximately 80% of which are singletons. Sequenced input: PBMCs. Receptor source: a boy aged 2 to 10 in good health and CMV-seronegative.

The genes are TRBV6-5 and TRBJ2-3; 8 nucleotides align to TRBD1. J was trimmed by 3 bases and V by 6 bases; bases with no gene match: 8. The CDR3 extends over 15 amino acids. CDR1 and CDR2 from the germline V gene are MNHEY and SVGAGI. The CDR3 sequence: CASSLTGVGTDTQYF. As DNA, the CDR3 is TGTGCCAGCAGCTTGACAGGGGTGGGGACAGATACGCAGTATTTT.

Of note for this clone: At one end, the junction sequence differs from germline, possibly due to a read error. The rearrangement joins TRBV27 to TRBJ1-2; 7 bases match TRBD1. Per germline, CDR1 MNHEY and CDR2 SMNVEV (reference sequence). The CDR3 consists of 14 residues. This CDR3 reads CASSYKGGDYDYTF. Written as DNA, the CDR3 is TGTGCCAGCAGCTATAAAGGGGGCGACTATGACTACACCTTC.

This rearrangement joins TRBV2 to TRBJ1-1; 9 positions agree with TRBD1. V lost 6 bases to trimming and J lost 5 bases; unmatched junction nucleotides: 7. There are 14 residues in the CDR3. Germline lookup yields CDR1 SNHLY and CDR2 FYNNEI. Written as DNA, the CDR3 is TGTGCCAGCAGGGTCGGACAGGGGAGGACTGAAGCTTTCTTT. Protein: CASRVGQGRTEAFF.

The V gene is TRBV13, the J gene TRBJ1-2; a weak D match, TRBD1 (5 bases). Germline assignment: CDR1 PRHDT and CDR2 FYEKMQ (reference sequence). V was trimmed by 5 bases and J by 7 bases, leaving 20 bases between them. The CDR3 totals 15 residues. The CDR3 DNA sequence: TGTGCCAGCAGCCCACCTACAGGTCCCGGCTTTGGCTACACCTTC. It codes for CASSPPTGPGFGYTF. The full variable domain, completed using reference TRBV13 and TRBJ1-2, is AAGVIQSPRHLIKEKRETATLKCYPIPRHDTVYWYQQGPGQDPQFLISFYEKMQSDKGSIPDRFSAQQFSDYHSELNMSSLELGDSALYFCASSPPTGPGFGYTFGSGTRLTVV.

This chain links TRBV1 with TRBJ1-6; TRBD1 is the table's D call and was not checked against the DNA. TRBV1 is described as a pseudogene. This CDR3 is built from 18 residues. The CDR3 coding sequence is TGCACCAGCAGCCAAGATAAGAGGCAGGGGCCACATAATTCACCCCTCCACTTT. Its protein product is CTSSQDKRQGPHNSPLHF.

The rearrangement uses TRBV7-8 and TRBJ2-1; TRBD2 matches 7 bases. Germline CDR1 is SGHVS and CDR2 is FQNEAQ. The CDR3 loop spans 14 amino acids. V gave up 5 bases and J gave up 9 bases; unmatched junction bases: 10. This CDR3 is CASSLRTSYGEQFF. In DNA, the CDR3 is TGTGCCAGCAGCCTACGGACTAGTTACGGTGAGCAGTTCTTC.

Here the CDR3 DNA reads TGTGCCAGCAGTCCAACCCTAGCGGGGGTCGAGACCCAGTACTTC. Its protein is CASSPTLAGVETQYF. This chain uses TRBV2 with TRBJ2-5; 10 nucleotides match TRBD2. The CDR3 loop spans 15 amino acids. Germline V lookup: CDR1 SNHLY, CDR2 FYNNEI. J lost 5 bases, V lost 5 bases, and 8 bases had no gene match.

This clone was observed a single time. The chain employs TRBV18 and TRBJ2-7, with D uncertain. Germline V gene lookup returns CDR1 KGHSH and CDR2 LQKENI. The CDR3 has 15 amino acids. With 2 bases removed from V and 1 base from J, the gap between germline ends came to 12 bases. The CDR3 sequence: CASSPRAGGSYEQYF. DNA of the CDR3: TGTGCCAGCTCACCAAGAGCAGGTGGGTCCTACGAGCAGTACTTC.

The chain combines TRBV20-1 with TRBJ1-2; TRBD1 is a possible D gene (6 bases). The CDR3 consists of 11 residues. CDR1 DFQATT and CDR2 SNEGSKA come from the germline V gene (reference sequence). CDR3 region: CSVKRTDGYTF. The CDR3 region has the DNA TGCAGCGTTAAACGGACAGACGGCTACACCTTC.

Only a few counts were recorded for this clone. The V gene is TRBV6-6, the J gene TRBJ1-5; D is possibly TRBD1 (5 bases). Trimming cost V 2 bases and J 6 bases, with 14 bases left between them. CDR3 length: 15 residues. CDR1 is MNHNY and CDR2 is SVGAGI in the germline V gene (reference sequence). CDR3 sequence: CASSYRPGVGQPQHF. CDR3 nucleotide sequence: TGTGCCAGCAGTTACCGTCCGGGGGTGGGTCAGCCCCAGCATTTT.

This clone appeared a few times. The CDR3 sequence: CASSRLTGSNEKLFF. CDR3 DNA: TGCGCCAGCAGCCGCCTGACAGGGAGTAATGAAAAACTGTTTTTT. The rearrangement joins TRBV4-3 to TRBJ1-4; 7 bases line up with TRBD1. This CDR3 has 15 amino acids. V gave up 4 bases and J gave up 4 bases; unmatched junction bases: 6. Per the germline V gene, CDR1 is LGHNA and CDR2 is YSLEER.

The V and J genes are TRBV7-9 and TRBJ1-5, with TRBD1 matching over 9 bases. The CDR3 is 16 amino acids. The junction had 6 bases not matched to a gene; V was cut back by 4 bases and J by 2 bases. In germline, CDR1 is SEHNR, CDR2 FQNEAQ (reference sequence). This CDR3 is CASSYWTGEGNQPQHF. CDR3 bases: TGTGCCAGCAGCTATTGGACAGGGGAAGGCAATCAGCCCCAGCATTTT.

J is TRBJ2-3 and V is TRBV9, with 9 bases aligning to TRBD2. V lost 0 bases to trimming and J lost 4 bases; unmatched junction nucleotides: 3. CDR3 size: 15 residues. Per the germline V gene, CDR1 is SGDLS and CDR2 is YYNGEE. The CDR3 DNA follows: TGTGCCAGCAGCGTAGGCGGGGGGGCCGCAGATACGCAGTATTTT. Amino acid sequence: CASSVGGGAADTQYF.

This clone was picked up a small number of times. The chain combines TRBV5-1 with TRBJ2-7; 8 nucleotides agree with TRBD1. The CDR3 sequence is 13 residues long. Looked up from germline, CDR1 is SGHRS and CDR2 is YFSETQ. The ends lost 6 bases at V and 2 bases at J; junction bases unmatched: 4. CDR3 loop: CASTAQGAYEQYF. The DNA for the CDR3 is TGCGCCAGCACCGCACAGGGGGCCTACGAGCAGTACTTC. Full variable domain (rest looked up from reference TRBV5-1 and TRBJ2-7): KAGVTQTPRYLIKTRGQQVTLSCSPISGHRSVSWYQQTPGQGLQFLFEYFSETQRNKGNFPGRFSGRQFSNSRSEMNVSTLELGDSALYLCASTAQGAYEQYFGPGTRLTVT.